This T cell receptor beta chain was obtained from a study of cytotoxic CD8 clonotypes in ibrutinib-treated CLL. This CDR3 has 15 amino acids. V lost 4 bases to trimming and J lost 1 base; unmatched junction nucleotides: 0. From germline, CDR1 is SGHTS and CDR2 YDEGEE. This clone was seen more than once but under ten times. The table came from immunoSEQ multiplex PCR; TCRdb's copy has only in-frame clones and leaves some out. The sample has some 130,000 clones, over 75% seen once. The rearrangement links TRBV5-8 to TRBJ2-2; 11 bases are a match to TRBD2. The sample was PBMCs, taken after 24 months of ibrutinib treatment. The clonotype comes from a human donor with chronic lymphocytic leukemia. CDR3 bases: TGTGCCAGCAGCGGGACTAGCGGGAACACCGGGGAGCTGTTTTTT. Residues: CASSGTSGNTGELFF.